This note documents a single TCR beta chain sequence. Measured with immunoSEQ multiplex PCR; TCRdb has only the in-frame clones, and not every one. The data hold about 36,000 clones, with more than 60% observed a single time. These data come from a study of blood T cell repertoires in COVID-19. This CDR3 has 14 residues. Germline lookup yields CDR1 SGHRS and CDR2 YFSETQ. Trimming stripped 2 bases from V and 4 bases from J, with 12 bases between. Sequencing was carried out using peripheral blood. This receptor was taken from a man aged 60 to 75 with active COVID-19. The chain employs TRBV5-1 and TRBJ1-2; the D is unclear. The CDR3 DNA reads as TGCGCCAGCAGCTTAAGACGGGATTCCTATGGCTACACCTTC. Its protein product is CASSLRRDSYGYTF.